In its sample, the clone carrying this T cell receptor (beta chain) was seen many times. Its target is not known. For the unsorted libraries, 2 million PBMCs stored at -80 C served as input. The data are from a study of neurological immune-mediated disorders. Study findings and constraints: It was HTLV-1-associated myelopathy that showed the most TCR clonal expansion, while multiple sclerosis showed the least, falling below healthy controls.

CDR1 MNHNS and CDR2 SASEGT come from the germline V gene. Trimming left V 7 bases short and J 5 bases short, with 11 bases between. The CDR3 runs to 13 residues. The cDNA was produced through 5'RACE with 10-nucleotide random UMIs. TCRdb recomputed calls from the 5' RACE reads with MiXCR, one row per CDR3 protein. The data contain more than 75,000 distinct CDR3 sequences, under 4.5% of them singletons. The gene calls are TRBV6-1 and TRBJ2-2; D may be TRBD2 (5 bases). The specimen was PBMCs. The sequence came from a woman between 45 and 60 years old with multiple sclerosis. The CDR3 is CASTRRGTGELFF. CDR3 coding DNA: TGTGCCAGCACCCGTCGGGGAACCGGGGAGCTGTTTTTT.